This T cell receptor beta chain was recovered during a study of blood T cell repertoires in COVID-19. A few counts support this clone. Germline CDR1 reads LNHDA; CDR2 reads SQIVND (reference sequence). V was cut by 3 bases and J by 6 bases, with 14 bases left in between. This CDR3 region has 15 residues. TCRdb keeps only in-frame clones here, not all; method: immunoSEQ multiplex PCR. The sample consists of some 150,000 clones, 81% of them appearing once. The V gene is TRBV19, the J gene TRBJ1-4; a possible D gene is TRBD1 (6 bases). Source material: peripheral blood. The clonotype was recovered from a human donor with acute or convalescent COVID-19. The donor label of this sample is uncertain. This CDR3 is CASSMRGHQDEKLFF. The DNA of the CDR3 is TGTGCCAGTAGTATGAGGGGACACCAAGATGAAAAACTGTTTTTT.